The 5 T cell receptor beta chains below come from one sample, sequenced in a study of blood T cell repertoires in COVID-19. Profiling relied on immunoSEQ multiplex PCR, and the TCRdb table lists in-frame clones only, not all of them. Among 200,000 to 250,000 clones listed, 86% were seen once. Specimen: PBMCs or T cells enriched from blood (not recorded which). Source of these receptors: a woman aged 50 to 60 in a cohort exposed to, infected with or recovered from COVID-19 (not recorded which).

This chain uses TRBV4-1 with TRBJ2-1; D possibly corresponds to TRBD2 (6 bases). The CDR3 has 14 amino acids. Germline V gives CDR1 MGHRA, CDR2 YSYEKL. Trimming took 0 bases from V and 6 from J, leaving 9 bases between them. Here the CDR3 reads CASSQEGGFNEQFF. CDR3 bases: TGCGCCAGCAGCCAAGAAGGAGGGTTCAATGAGCAGTTCTTC.

This clone came up many times. The chain uses TRBV12-3 or TRBV12-4 and TRBJ1-1; 7 bases are shared with TRBD1. V gave up 6 bases and J gave up 8 bases; unmatched junction bases: 6. The CDR3 extends over 12 amino acids. The CDR3 region has the DNA TGTGCCAGCAGGCAAGACAGGGCGGAAGCTTTCTTT. Translation: CASRQDRAEAFF.

The V and J genes are TRBV19 and TRBJ2-2, with TRBD2 matching 9 bases. The CDR3 is 15 amino acids. CDR1 is LNHDA, CDR2 SQIVND, per germline (reference sequence). V shed 5 bases and J 8 bases; nucleotides not matched to a gene: 9. The DNA for the CDR3 is TGTGCCAGTAGTGTCCAGCGGGGGGCAAGGGGGGAGCTGTTTTTT. The encoded protein is CASSVQRGARGELFF.

The chain carries TRBV6-5 and TRBJ1-2, with D possibly TRBD1 on 6 matching bases. Germline V gene sequence: CDR1 MNHEY, CDR2 SVGAGI. The CDR3 has 15 residues. Between the trimmed V and J ends, which lost 5 bases and 3 bases, there was a span of 16 bases. In nucleotides, the CDR3 is TGTGCCAGCAGTACAGGGAGCCGGGTAGACTATGGCTACACCTTC. Amino acids: CASSTGSRVDYGYTF.

This sequence joins TRBV4-3 and TRBJ1-5, with D possibly TRBD1 on 5 matching bases. The CDR3 is 15 amino acids. The germline V gene has CDR1 LGHNA and CDR2 YSLEER. Trimming stripped 0 bases from V and 6 bases from J, with 12 bases between. CDR3 nucleotides: TGCGCCAGCAGCCAAGACAGGGCCATGCCTCAGCCCCAGCATTTT. Its translation: CASSQDRAMPQPQHF.